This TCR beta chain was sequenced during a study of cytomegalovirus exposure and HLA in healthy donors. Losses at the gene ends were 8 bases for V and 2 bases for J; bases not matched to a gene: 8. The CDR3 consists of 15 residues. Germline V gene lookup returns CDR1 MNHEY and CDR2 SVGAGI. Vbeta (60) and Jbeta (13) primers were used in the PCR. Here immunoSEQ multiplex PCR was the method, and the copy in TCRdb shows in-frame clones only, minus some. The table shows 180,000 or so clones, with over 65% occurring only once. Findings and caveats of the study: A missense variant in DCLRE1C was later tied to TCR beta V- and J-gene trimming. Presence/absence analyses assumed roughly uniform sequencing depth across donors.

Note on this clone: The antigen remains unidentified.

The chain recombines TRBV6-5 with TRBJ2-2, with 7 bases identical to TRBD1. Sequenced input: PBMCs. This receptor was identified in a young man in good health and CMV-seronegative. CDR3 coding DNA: TGTGCCAGCGGCCCGGGGACAGTTAACACCGGGGAGCTGTTTTTT. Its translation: CASGPGTVNTGELFF.